The 21 T cell receptor beta chains reported below all come from one sample, sequenced in a study of read filtering for tumor transcriptome and immune sequencing. From 400 to 450 ng of RNA, a library with molecular barcoded alpha/delta and beta/gamma adaptors was made. Each CDR3 protein is one row after TCRdb ran MiXCR on the reads. This sample has 35,000 to 40,000 distinct CDR3 sequences, with roughly 13% found just once. Sample: a population of CD138-negative cells sorted from bone marrow. The source is a donor aged 40 or over with multiple myeloma.

This clonotype was counted many times. The chain joins TRBV19 to TRBJ2-7; TRBD2 matches at 10 bases. V trimming: 3 bases; J trimming: 3 bases; junction bases outside the gene matches: 8. The CDR3 spans 16 residues. CDR1 is LNHDA and CDR2 is SQIVND in the germline V gene (reference sequence). CDR3 in amino acids: CASSMSGTSAVYEQYF. The CDR3 nucleotides are TGTGCCAGTAGTATGTCCGGGACTAGCGCCGTCTACGAGCAGTACTTC.

In its sample, this clonotype was seen many times. The V call is TRBV5-1, the J call TRBJ1-1, with D maybe TRBD1 (6 bases). Germline CDR1 SGHRS, CDR2 YFSETQ. The CDR3 is made up of 15 amino acids. The V end was cut by 0 bases, the J end by 5 bases, with 14 bases between. Here the CDR3 reads CASSLDWGARTEAFF. The CDR3 nucleotides read TGCGCCAGCAGCTTGGATTGGGGGGCAAGAACTGAAGCTTTCTTT.

This clonotype was counted between two and nine times. This may arise from a read error, as a much more abundant clone is one base away. The chain carries TRBV10-2 and TRBJ2-3; TRBD1 matches 7 bases. Looked up from germline, CDR1 is WSHSY and CDR2 is SAAADI. The CDR3 runs 15 residues. CDR3: CARSVPGQPVDTQYF. CDR3 nucleotide sequence: TGCGCCCGCAGTGTTCCGGGACAGCCGGTGGATACGCAGTATTTT.

This clonotype was counted between two and nine times. This clone may be a read error of a much larger clone one base away. For the CDR3, the DNA is TGTGCCAGCAGTGTGGCCGGGTGGGGCGGCAATCGGCCCCAGCATTTT. Amino acids: CASSVAGWGGNRPQHF. This rearrangement joins TRBV6-1 to TRBJ1-5; D possibly corresponds to TRBD1 (5 bases). Germline values: CDR1 MNHNS, CDR2 SASEGT. The CDR3 is 16 amino acids.

This clonotype was counted at least ten times. The chain combines TRBV11-2 with TRBJ2-3; D not resolved. The germline CDR1 and CDR2 sequences are SGHAT and FQNNGV. The CDR3 spans 12 residues. V gave up 1 base and J gave up 1 base, with 0 bases separating them. The CDR3 is CASSLGTDTQYF. The CDR3 nucleotides read TGTGCCAGCAGCTTAGGCACAGATACGCAGTATTTT.

This chain links TRBV5-5 with TRBJ2-4; TRBD2 aligns across 9 bases. The CDR3 consists of 16 residues. J gave up 12 bases and V 4 bases, and 17 bases lay outside the gene matches. Germline V gene sequence: CDR1 SGHKS, CDR2 YYEKEE (reference sequence). CDR3 loop: CASSPLSGGRADTQYF. In DNA form, the CDR3 reads TGTGCCAGCAGCCCGTTATCCGGCGGGAGGGCTGACACTCAGTACTTC.

The table lists this clonotype with a few counts. It differs at one base from a far larger clone, so likely a read error. The rearrangement joins TRBV7-7 to TRBJ2-1; 10 positions match TRBD2. CDR3 length: 14 amino acids. Germline CDR1 is SSHAT and CDR2 is FNYEAQ (reference sequence). CDR3: CASSTTRLAGLQLF. CDR3 bases: TGTGCCAGCAGCACAACCAGACTAGCGGGTTTGCAGCTCTTC.

There are many counts of this clonotype. CDR3 region: CAWSVNLAVNEQFF. CDR3 DNA sequence: TGTGCCTGGAGTGTTAACCTAGCGGTAAATGAGCAGTTCTTC. This chain uses TRBV30 with TRBJ2-1; 7 nucleotides match TRBD2. Looked up from germline, CDR1 is GTSNPN and CDR2 is SVGIG (reference sequence). The ends lost 0 bases at V and 7 bases at J; junction bases unmatched: 6. The CDR3 extends over 14 amino acids.

In its sample, this clonotype was seen many times. The chain uses TRBV5-1 and TRBJ2-1; TRBD2 agrees at 13 bases. CDR3 length equals 16 residues. The germline gives CDR1 SGHRS, CDR2 YFSETQ. Losses at the gene ends were 0 bases for V and 8 bases for J; bases not matched to a gene: 5. CDR3 loop: CASSLATSGRLDEQFF. The CDR3 DNA reads TGCGCCAGCAGCTTGGCGACTAGCGGGAGGTTGGATGAGCAGTTCTTC.

As regards this clonotype: This may be a read error: a much more frequent sequence differs by one nucleotide. This chain uses TRBV20-1 with TRBJ2-1, with 7 bases identical to TRBD2. Germline CDR1 is DFQATT and CDR2 is SNEGSKA (reference sequence). The CDR3 contains 14 residues. The ends lost 6 bases at V and 13 bases at J; junction bases unmatched: 18. The DNA for the CDR3 is TGCAGTGCGGACCCCGTGGGGGGGGAAGAGACCCAGTTCTTC. Protein sequence: CSADPVGGEETQFF.

This clonotype was seen repeatedly, ten times or more. This chain links TRBV7-8 with TRBJ1-2; the D is unclear. Per the germline V gene, CDR1 is SGHVS and CDR2 is FQNEAQ. The CDR3 runs to 13 residues. V lost 3 bases and J 8 bases, leaving 13 bases between the germline ends. The CDR3 sequence is CASSFTPGGGYTF. The CDR3 coding sequence is TGTGCCAGCAGCTTCACCCCCGGTGGCGGCTACACCTTC.

This clonotype was detected a few times. A much larger clone differs by one base, so this may be a read error. This rearrangement joins TRBV4-2 to TRBJ2-3, with D maybe TRBD2 (5 bases). The V gene's germline CDR1 is LGHNA and CDR2 YNFKEQ. The CDR3 is 17 amino acids. This CDR3 is CASSQTGGYGKADAQYF. CDR3 coding DNA: TGTGCCAGCAGCCAAACCGGAGGCTATGGGAAGGCAGATGCGCAGTATTTT.

The table lists this clonotype with many counts. Here the CDR3 reads CASRSSARKGAGELFF. In DNA form, the CDR3 reads TGCGCCAGCAGATCAAGCGCGAGGAAGGGGGCCGGGGAGCTGTTTTTT. This chain connects TRBV5-1 to TRBJ2-2, with D perhaps matching TRBD1 (6 bases). V lost 5 bases to trimming and J lost 6 bases, with 20 bases between them. Germline V lookup: CDR1 SGHRS, CDR2 YFSETQ. The CDR3 totals 16 residues.

The CDR3 DNA follows: TGCGCCAGCAGCCAAGATCCCAGTCGCAATGAGCAGTTCTTC. It specifies CASSQDPSRNEQFF. V usage is TRBV4-1 and J usage is TRBJ2-1, with D unresolved. The V gene's germline CDR1 is MGHRA and CDR2 YSYEKL. The V gene lost 0 bases and the J gene lost 6 bases, with 9 bases spanning the gap. CDR3 length: 14 residues.

This clonotype was seen more than once but under ten times. The CDR3 here is CASSPGYPTEQFF. As DNA, the CDR3 is TGTGCCAGCAGCCCAGGATACCCGACCGAGCAGTTCTTC. The chain couples TRBV14 to TRBJ2-1, with D unresolved. This CDR3 is 13 amino acids long. Trimming cost V 4 bases and J 10 bases, with 14 bases left between them. Germline values: CDR1 SGHDN, CDR2 FVKESK.

The V and J genes are TRBV7-6 and TRBJ2-1; TRBD1 aligns across 7 bases. V lost 3 bases and J lost 7; bases outside the gene matches: 3. The germline gives CDR1 SGHVS, CDR2 FNYEAQ. The CDR3 covers 13 residues. CDR3 residues: CASSFAQGNEQFF. The CDR3 bases are TGTGCCAGCAGCTTTGCACAGGGGAATGAGCAGTTCTTC.

This clonotype was observed at least ten times. The chain combines TRBV12-3 or TRBV12-4 with TRBJ2-3; TRBD1 matches at 7 bases. This CDR3 is 14 amino acids long. V lost 6 bases to trimming and J lost 1 base; unmatched junction nucleotides: 4. CDR3 sequence: CASSITGGTDTQYF. In DNA form, the CDR3 reads TGTGCCAGCAGCATAACAGGGGGCACAGATACGCAGTATTTT.

Regarding this clonotype: A clone one base away is much larger, so this may be a read error. V and J are TRBV20-1 and TRBJ1-4; D is unresolved. This CDR3 spans 17 amino acids. Germline CDR1 is DFQATT and CDR2 is SNEGSKA (reference sequence). This CDR3 reads CSARDPHGVDRTDTLYF. CDR3 sequence (DNA): TGCAGTGCTAGAGACCCACACGGAGTAGACCGCACAGATACGCTGTATTTT.

This clonotype has ten or more counts. This chain uses TRBV15 with TRBJ2-6; D unclear. V lost 0 bases, J lost 2 bases, and 8 bases lay in between. Germline V lookup: CDR1 LNHNV, CDR2 YYDKDF (reference sequence). The CDR3 has 16 residues. DNA of the CDR3: TGTGCCACCAGCAGAGATTCTAGAGCTGGGGCCAACGTCCTGACTTTC. Protein product: CATSRDSRAGANVLTF. The complete variable domain, with remaining parts taken from reference TRBV15 and TRBJ2-6, reads DAMVIQNPRYQVTQFGKPVTLSCSQTLNHNVMYWYQQKSSQAPKLLFHYYDKDFNNEADTPDNFQSRRPNTSFCFLDIRSPGLGDTAMYLCATSRDSRAGANVLTFGAGSRLTVL.

This clonotype has just a few counts. The rearrangement uses TRBV28 and TRBJ2-3; D is possibly TRBD1 or TRBD2 (5 bases each). Germline values: CDR1 MDHEN, CDR2 SYDVKM. This CDR3 spans 17 amino acids. V shed 3 bases and J shed 2 bases, with 18 bases lying between them. CDR3 amino acids: CASSFRPGRGPTDTQYF. The CDR3 DNA follows: TGTGCCAGCAGTTTTAGGCCGGGACGAGGCCCCACAGATACGCAGTATTTT. Drawing the rest from reference TRBV28 and TRBJ2-3, the complete variable domain is DVKVTQSSRYLVKRTGEKVFLECVQDMDHENMFWYRQDPGLGLRLIYFSYDVKMKEKGDIPEGYSVSREKKERFSLILESASTNQTSMYLCASSFRPGRGPTDTQYFGPGTRLTVL.

Comment on this clonotype: A clone one base away is much larger, so this may be a read error. The chain employs TRBV20-1 and TRBJ2-7; TRBD1 is a possible D gene (6 bases). Germline V gene sequence: CDR1 DFQATT, CDR2 SNEGSKA (reference sequence). The CDR3 totals 13 residues. The CDR3: CSARDVRGYEQDF. The CDR3 DNA is TGCAGTGCTAGAGATGTCAGGGGCTACGAGCAGGACTTC.